The 15 T cell receptor beta chains given below trace back to one sample, sequenced in a study of blood T cells in healthy people across ages. Sample-barcoded 5' priming and a J-beta primer mix drove a second PCR of 7 to 11 cycles. MiXCR was run by TCRdb on the 5' RACE reads, yielding one entry per CDR3 protein. The sample shows fewer than 1,000,000 distinct CDR3 sequences, 44% of them seen only once. The sequenced material came from blood. The receptors derive from a man between 60 and 75 years old in good health.

This clonotype was seen more than once but under ten times. The rearrangement joins TRBV12-5 to TRBJ2-3; D uncertain. Germline V gives CDR1 LGHNT, CDR2 FRNRAP. Trimming took 3 bases from V and 4 from J, leaving 8 bases between them. The CDR3 is 13 amino acids. The CDR3 loop reads CASGFDGSDTQYF. The DNA for the CDR3 is TGTGCTAGTGGTTTTGACGGATCAGATACGCAGTATTTT.

V is TRBV12-3 or TRBV12-4 and J is TRBJ2-3; 11 bases align to TRBD2. V lost 5 bases to trimming and J lost 6 bases; unmatched junction nucleotides: 7. CDR3 length: 15 residues. DNA for the CDR3: TGTGCCAGCAGTGTTAGCGGGGGGGCGAAGGATACGCAGTATTTT. It yields the protein CASSVSGGAKDTQYF.

J is TRBJ2-7 and V is TRBV20-1; 10 bases are a match to TRBD2. Trimming cost V 3 bases and J 6 bases; bases outside gene matches: 11. This CDR3 comprises 15 residues. Germline CDR1 DFQATT, CDR2 SNEGSKA (reference sequence). CDR3 protein: CSASESGRAFSEQYF. The CDR3 DNA reads as TGCAGTGCTAGTGAAAGCGGGAGGGCCTTCTCCGAGCAGTACTTC.

In its sample, this clonotype was seen once. This chain links TRBV6-5 with TRBJ2-5; 9 bases agree with TRBD2. CDR1 is MNHEY, CDR2 SVGAGI, per germline. J gave up 4 bases and V 2 bases, and 11 bases lay outside the gene matches. The CDR3 runs to 17 residues. CDR3 bases: TGTGCCAGCAGTTACCAAACCCCCCCAGCGGGGGGAGAGACCCAGTACTTC. Its protein is CASSYQTPPAGGETQYF.

V gene TRBV20-1 combines with J gene TRBJ2-1; 13 bases agree with TRBD2. Germline CDR1 DFQATT, CDR2 SNEGSKA (reference sequence). Trimming removed 0 bases from V and 9 bases from J; junction bases left unmatched: 5. The CDR3 loop spans 15 amino acids. The chain's CDR3 is CSAREGTSGVSEQFF. The DNA of the CDR3 is TGCAGTGCTAGAGAGGGGACTAGCGGGGTGAGTGAGCAGTTCTTC.

The chain carries TRBV19 and TRBJ2-4, with 9 positions matching TRBD1. The end of the DNA is better explained by TRBJ2-7, so the J call may be wrong. Germline values: CDR1 LNHDA, CDR2 SQIVND (reference sequence). There are 17 residues in the CDR3. The CDR3 loop reads CASSIRTGEVAGYEQYF. The DNA for the CDR3 is TGTGCCAGTAGTATAAGGACAGGGGAGGTAGCAGGATACGAGCAGTACTTC.

This chain links TRBV28 with TRBJ2-3; TRBD2 is a possible D gene (5 bases). Trimming removed 4 bases at V and 2 bases at J, with 22 bases between. This CDR3 has 18 amino acids. Germline V lookup: CDR1 MDHEN, CDR2 SYDVKM. The CDR3 sequence is CASSSRGLPGVITDTQYF. The DNA of the CDR3 is TGTGCCAGCAGTTCTCGAGGCCTTCCCGGGGTTATCACAGATACGCAGTATTTT.

V usage is TRBV18 and J usage is TRBJ1-2; no clear D. CDR3 length equals 13 residues. The V gene's germline CDR1 is KGHSH and CDR2 LQKENI. Trimming removed 2 bases from V and 3 bases from J, with 7 bases in between. CDR3 amino acids: CASSPGIDYGYTF. In nucleotides, the CDR3 is TGTGCCAGCTCACCAGGGATTGACTATGGCTACACCTTC.

The chain is built from TRBV10-3 and TRBJ2-3, with D maybe TRBD2 (6 bases). The CDR3 is made up of 16 amino acids. CDR1 and CDR2 from the germline V gene are ENHRY and SYGVKD. V was trimmed by 3 bases and J by 1 base, leaving 14 bases between them. The CDR3 DNA sequence: TGTGCCATCAGTGACCAATATGAGCGGGGCACAGATACGCAGTATTTT. Translating it yields CAISDQYERGTDTQYF.

This clonotype was detected many times. The chain combines TRBV7-9 with TRBJ2-1; D may be TRBD1 (5 bases). CDR1 SEHNR and CDR2 FQNEAQ come from the germline V gene (reference sequence). This CDR3 is built from 15 residues. Trimming removed 1 base at V and 5 bases at J, with 12 bases between. CDR3 sequence reads: CASSLGQPGNNEQFF. The CDR3 DNA reads TGTGCCAGCAGCTTAGGACAGCCTGGGAACAATGAGCAGTTCTTC.

This clonotype was observed a few times. V gene TRBV2 combines with J gene TRBJ2-7; 9 bases fit TRBD2. This CDR3 is built from 15 residues. Germline CDR1 is SNHLY and CDR2 is FYNNEI. V lost 0 bases and J lost 3; bases outside the gene matches: 3. The CDR3 loop reads CASSEAQRGVYEQYF. DNA for the CDR3: TGTGCCAGCAGTGAAGCGCAGCGGGGGGTCTACGAGCAGTACTTC.

The chain is built from TRBV6-6 and TRBJ2-5; D call uncertain. The CDR3 sequence is 15 residues long. Germline V gives CDR1 MNHNY, CDR2 SVGAGI (reference sequence). The germline V and J ends were trimmed by 0 bases and 1 base, with 9 bases remaining between them. The CDR3 region is CASSYSKNFQETQYF. The CDR3 nucleotides read TGTGCCAGCAGTTACTCCAAAAACTTCCAAGAGACCCAGTACTTC.

The chain carries TRBV9 and TRBJ1-6, with D perhaps TRBD1 (5 bases). V was shortened by 3 bases and J by 9 bases, with 16 bases between the two germline ends. Germline V gene data show CDR1 as SGDLS and CDR2 as YYNGEE. The CDR3 is made up of 15 amino acids. The CDR3 nucleotides are TGTGCCAGCAGCGGCTTAGGGCAGGGAGGTTCACCCCTCCACTTT. This translates into CASSGLGQGGSPLHF. Based on the CDR3 plus reference TRBV9 and TRBJ1-6, the full variable domain is DSGVTQTPKHLITATGQRVTLRCSPRSGDLSVYWYQQSLDQGLQFLIQYYNGEERAKGNILERFSAQQFPDLHSELNLSSLELGDSALYFCASSGLGQGGSPLHFGNGTRLTVT.

This chain connects TRBV11-1 to TRBJ1-1; D gene uncertain. The CDR3 runs 14 residues. V was trimmed by 6 bases and J by 11 bases, leaving 22 bases between them. Germline V lookup: CDR1 SGHAT, CDR2 FQDESV (reference sequence). The CDR3 reads CASSSTGGFSSAFF. CDR3 DNA sequence: TGTGCCAGCAGTTCTACGGGCGGGTTTTCATCGGCTTTCTTT.

The chain is built from TRBV5-1 and TRBJ2-2; tentative D call: TRBD1 (5 bases). V lost 4 bases and J 5 bases, leaving 12 bases between the germline ends. The CDR3 loop spans 14 amino acids. The germline gives CDR1 SGHRS, CDR2 YFSETQ. The CDR3 DNA is TGCGCCAGCAGCATACAGGCAGGGACCGGGGAGCTGTTTTTT. Protein: CASSIQAGTGELFF.